This TCR beta chain was observed in a study of quantifying T cell responses using KT2 cells. Across the study: RNA was reverse transcribed with TCR alpha and beta constant-region primers.

A range of KT2-to-PBMC ratios was made using fixed PBMC numbers. Comment on this clonotype: The antigen is unknown.

Study-wide results and caveats: Detection of KT2 sequences held at the lowest tested level, about one cell per 100,000 PBMC.

V was pared by 4 bases and J by 4 bases, with 10 bases between. The CDR3 covers 14 residues. An oligo carrying a UMI was ligated to the cDNA 3' end. The first PCR ran approximately 4 cycles with an equimolar RC1.1 and RC1.2 beta primer mix. From the second PCR onward, TCR alpha and beta chains were processed separately. From the UMI-ligation and nested PCR reads, TCRdb called clonotypes with MiXCR, one entry per CDR3 protein. The data contain tens of thousands of distinct CDR3 sequences, 9% to 15% of them singletons. The sample taken for sequencing was PBMCs spiked with cells of the T cell clone KT2. The chain combines TRBV12-3 or TRBV12-4 with TRBJ1-4, with D possibly TRBD1 on 5 matching bases. The TCR was taken from a human donor. The CDR3 loop is CASSYRDGNEKLFF. The CDR3 DNA reads as TGTGCCAGCAGTTACCGGGACGGTAATGAAAAACTGTTTTTT.